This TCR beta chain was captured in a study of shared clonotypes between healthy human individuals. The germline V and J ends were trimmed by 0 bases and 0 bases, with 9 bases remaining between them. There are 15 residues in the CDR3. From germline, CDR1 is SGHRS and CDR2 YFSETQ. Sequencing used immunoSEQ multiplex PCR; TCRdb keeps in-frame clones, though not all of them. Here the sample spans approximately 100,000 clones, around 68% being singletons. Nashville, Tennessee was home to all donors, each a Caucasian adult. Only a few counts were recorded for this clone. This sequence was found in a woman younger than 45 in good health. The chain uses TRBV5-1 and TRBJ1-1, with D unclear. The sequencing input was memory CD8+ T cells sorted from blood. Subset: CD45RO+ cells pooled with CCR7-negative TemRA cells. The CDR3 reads CASSLVGGLNTEAFF. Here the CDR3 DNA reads TGCGCCAGCAGCTTGGTAGGAGGCCTGAACACTGAAGCTTTCTTT. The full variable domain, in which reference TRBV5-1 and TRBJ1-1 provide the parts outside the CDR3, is KAGVTQTPRYLIKTRGQQVTLSCSPISGHRSVSWYQQTPGQGLQFLFEYFSETQRNKGNFPGRFSGRQFSNSRSEMNVSTLELGDSALYLCASSLVGGLNTEAFFGQGTRLTVV.